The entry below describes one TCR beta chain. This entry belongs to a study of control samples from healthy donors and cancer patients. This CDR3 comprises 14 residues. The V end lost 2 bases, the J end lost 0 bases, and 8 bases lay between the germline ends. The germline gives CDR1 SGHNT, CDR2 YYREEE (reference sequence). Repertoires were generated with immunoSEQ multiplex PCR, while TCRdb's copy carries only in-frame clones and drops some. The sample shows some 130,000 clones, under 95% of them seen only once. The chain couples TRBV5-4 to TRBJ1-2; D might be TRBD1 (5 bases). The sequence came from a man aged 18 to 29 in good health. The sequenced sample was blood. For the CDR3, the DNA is TGTGCCAGCAGCTTCCAGGGCACTAACTATGGCTACACCTTC. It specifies CASSFQGTNYGYTF.